This T cell receptor beta chain was obtained from a study of blood T cell repertoires in COVID-19. The wider study: Acute and convalescent COVID-19 samples came from the United States, Italy and Spain. T cells, B-cell-depleted T cells, or PBMCs supplied cDNA or gDNA.

Per the original methods: Reference gene primer amplification gave nucleated cell count estimates. Measured with immunoSEQ multiplex PCR; TCRdb has only the in-frame clones, and not every one. V and J calls and clone size follow that table, whereas D and trimming were derived from the DNA. This sample yields tens of thousands of clones, of which about 88% are seen a single time; around 3% belongs to the top ten. The receptor was derived from a woman aged 80 or over with acute or convalescent COVID-19. The material sequenced was peripheral blood.

For the CDR3, the DNA is TGCGCCAGCAGCCAAGTGACTAGCGGGGGTCGGGATGAGCAGTTCTTC. It codes for CASSQVTSGGRDEQFF. The J gene is TRBJ2-1, the V gene TRBV4-1; 12 bases line up with TRBD2. The CDR3 length is 16 residues. J gave up 8 bases and V 1 base, and 6 bases lay outside the gene matches. Germline-derived CDR1 and CDR2 are MGHRA and YSYEKL.